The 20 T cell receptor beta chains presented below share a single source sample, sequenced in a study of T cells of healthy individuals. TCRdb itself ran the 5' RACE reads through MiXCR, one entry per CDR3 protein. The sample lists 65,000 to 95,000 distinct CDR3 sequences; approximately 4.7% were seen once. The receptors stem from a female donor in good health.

The CDR3 DNA sequence: TGTGCCAGCAGCGTCGTCCCCGGGGGCGACGAGCAGTACTTC. Translation gives CASSVVPGGDEQYF. This chain connects TRBV9 to TRBJ2-7; D could derive from TRBD1 or TRBD2 (6 bases each). Germline V CDR1 and CDR2: SGDLS, YYNGEE. Trimming stripped 2 bases from V and 5 bases from J, with 14 bases between. This CDR3 is 14 amino acids long. Full variable domain (remainder filled in from reference TRBV9 and TRBJ2-7): DSGVTQTPKHLITATGQRVTLRCSPRSGDLSVYWYQQSLDQGLQFLIQYYNGEERAKGNILERFSAQQFPDLHSELNLSSLELGDSALYFCASSVVPGGDEQYFGPGTRLTVT.

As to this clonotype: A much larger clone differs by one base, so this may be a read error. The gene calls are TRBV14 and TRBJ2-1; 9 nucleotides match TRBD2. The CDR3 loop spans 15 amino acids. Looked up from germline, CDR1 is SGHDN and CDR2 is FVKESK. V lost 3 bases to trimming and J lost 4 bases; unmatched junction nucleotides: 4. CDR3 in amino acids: CASSQIAGEYNEQFF. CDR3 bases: TGTGCCAGCAGCCAGATAGCGGGAGAGTACAATGAGCAGTTCTTC.

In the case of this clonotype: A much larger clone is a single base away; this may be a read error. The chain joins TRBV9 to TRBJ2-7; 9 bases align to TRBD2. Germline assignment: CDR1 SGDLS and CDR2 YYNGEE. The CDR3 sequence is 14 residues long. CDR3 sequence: CASSVASGNYGQYF. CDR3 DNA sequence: TGTGCCAGCAGCGTGGCTAGCGGGAATTACGGGCAGTACTTC.

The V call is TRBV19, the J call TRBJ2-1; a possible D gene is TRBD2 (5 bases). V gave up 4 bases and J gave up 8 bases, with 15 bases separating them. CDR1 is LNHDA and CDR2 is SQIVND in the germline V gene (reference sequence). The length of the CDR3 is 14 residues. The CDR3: CASSTGSPGDEQFF. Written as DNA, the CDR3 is TGTGCCAGTAGTACCGGGTCCCCCGGGGATGAGCAGTTCTTC.

The DNA of the CDR3 is TGTGCCAGCAGTACAGGGGGTGCCTCGGCTGAAGCTTTCTTT. It encodes CASSTGGASAEAFF. This rearrangement joins TRBV12-3 or TRBV12-4 to TRBJ1-1; 8 bases agree with TRBD1. The CDR3 is made up of 14 amino acids. The trim removed 5 bases at V and 6 bases at J, leaving 8 bases unmatched.

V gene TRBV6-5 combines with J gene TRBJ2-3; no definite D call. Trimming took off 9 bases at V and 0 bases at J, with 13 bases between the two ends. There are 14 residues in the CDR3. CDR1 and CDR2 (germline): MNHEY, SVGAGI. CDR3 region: CASALGSSTDTQYF. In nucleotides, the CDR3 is TGTGCCAGTGCGTTGGGGTCTAGCACAGATACGCAGTATTTT.

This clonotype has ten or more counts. The CDR3 bases are TGTGCCAGCAGCTTGGTAGGGGGAGGTGAGCAGTTCTTC. Its translation is CASSLVGGGEQFF. The V gene is TRBV5-5, the J gene TRBJ2-1; either TRBD1 or TRBD2 may fit D (6 bases each). Germline V CDR1 and CDR2: SGHKS, YYEKEE (reference sequence). V was pared by 0 bases and J by 9 bases, with 10 bases between. The length of the CDR3 is 13 residues.

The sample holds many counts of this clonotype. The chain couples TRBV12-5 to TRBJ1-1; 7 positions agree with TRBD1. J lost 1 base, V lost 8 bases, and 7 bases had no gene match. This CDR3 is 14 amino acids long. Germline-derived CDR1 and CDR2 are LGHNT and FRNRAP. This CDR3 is CASSGGGTNTEAFF. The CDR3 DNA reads TGTGCTAGTTCAGGGGGGGGCACGAACACTGAAGCTTTCTTT.

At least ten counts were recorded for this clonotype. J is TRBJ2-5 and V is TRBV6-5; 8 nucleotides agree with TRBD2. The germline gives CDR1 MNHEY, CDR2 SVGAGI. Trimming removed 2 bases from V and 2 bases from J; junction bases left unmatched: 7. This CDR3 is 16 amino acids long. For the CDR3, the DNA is TGTGCCAGCAGTTACAGGTCGGGAGGGCGGCAAGAGACCCAGTACTTC. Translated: CASSYRSGGRQETQYF.

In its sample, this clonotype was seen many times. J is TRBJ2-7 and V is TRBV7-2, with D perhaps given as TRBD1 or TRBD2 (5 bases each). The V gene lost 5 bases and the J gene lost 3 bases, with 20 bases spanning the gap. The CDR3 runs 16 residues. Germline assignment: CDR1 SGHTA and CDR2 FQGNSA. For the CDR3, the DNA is TGTGCCAGCAGCGTAAGCTCCGGGACCGGAGTCTACGAGCAGTACTTC. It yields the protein CASSVSSGTGVYEQYF.

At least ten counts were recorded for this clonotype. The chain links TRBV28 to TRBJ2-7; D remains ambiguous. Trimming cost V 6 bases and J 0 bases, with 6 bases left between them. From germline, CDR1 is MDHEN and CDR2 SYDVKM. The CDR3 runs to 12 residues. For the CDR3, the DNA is TGTGCCAGCAGCGTCAGCTCCTACGAGCAGTACTTC. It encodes CASSVSSYEQYF.

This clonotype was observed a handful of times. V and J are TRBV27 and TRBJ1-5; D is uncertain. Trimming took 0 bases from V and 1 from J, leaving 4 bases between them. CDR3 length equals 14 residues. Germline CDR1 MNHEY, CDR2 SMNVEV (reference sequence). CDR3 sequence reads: CASSLSASNQPQHF. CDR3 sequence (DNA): TGTGCCAGCAGTTTATCGGCGAGCAATCAGCCCCAGCATTTT.

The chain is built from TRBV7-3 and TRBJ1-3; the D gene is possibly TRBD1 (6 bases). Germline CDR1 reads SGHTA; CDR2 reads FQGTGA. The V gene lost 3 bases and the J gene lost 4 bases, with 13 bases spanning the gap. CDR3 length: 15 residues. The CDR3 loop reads CASSLTGAGGNTIYF. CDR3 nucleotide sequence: TGTGCCAGCAGCTTGACGGGGGCGGGAGGAAACACCATATATTTT.

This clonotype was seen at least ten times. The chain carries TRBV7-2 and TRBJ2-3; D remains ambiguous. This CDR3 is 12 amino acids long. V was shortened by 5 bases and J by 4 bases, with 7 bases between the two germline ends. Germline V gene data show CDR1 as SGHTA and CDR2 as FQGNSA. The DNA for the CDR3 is TGTGCCAGCAGCCGATACGCAGATACGCAGTATTTT. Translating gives CASSRYADTQYF. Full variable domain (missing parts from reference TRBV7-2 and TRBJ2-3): GAGVSQSPSNKVTEKGKDVELRCDPISGHTALYWYRQSLGQGLEFLIYFQGNSAPDKSGLPSDRFSAERTGGSVSTLTIQRTQQEDSAVYLCASSRYADTQYFGPGTRLTVL.

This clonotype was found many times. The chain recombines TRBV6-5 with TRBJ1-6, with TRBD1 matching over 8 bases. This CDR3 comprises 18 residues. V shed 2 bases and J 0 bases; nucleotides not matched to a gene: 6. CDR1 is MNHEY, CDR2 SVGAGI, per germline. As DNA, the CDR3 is TGTGCCAGCAGTTACAAAGGACAGGGATACTCCTATAATTCACCCCTCCACTTT. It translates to CASSYKGQGYSYNSPLHF.

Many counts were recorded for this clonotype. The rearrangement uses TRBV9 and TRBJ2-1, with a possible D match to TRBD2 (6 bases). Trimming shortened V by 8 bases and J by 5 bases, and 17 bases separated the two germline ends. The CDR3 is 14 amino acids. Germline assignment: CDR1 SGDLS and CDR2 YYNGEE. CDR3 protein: CASGNSGLNNEQFF. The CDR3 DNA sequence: TGTGCCAGTGGAAATAGCGGCCTTAACAATGAGCAGTTCTTC.

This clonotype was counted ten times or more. The DNA of the CDR3 is TGTGCCAGCAGGCCCCGGCAGGGGACCACTGAAGCTTTCTTT. Residues: CASRPRQGTTEAFF. The J gene is TRBJ1-1, the V gene TRBV12-3 or TRBV12-4, with D perhaps TRBD1 (6 bases). CDR3 length: 14 residues. Trimming shortened V by 6 bases and J by 4 bases, and 15 bases separated the two germline ends.

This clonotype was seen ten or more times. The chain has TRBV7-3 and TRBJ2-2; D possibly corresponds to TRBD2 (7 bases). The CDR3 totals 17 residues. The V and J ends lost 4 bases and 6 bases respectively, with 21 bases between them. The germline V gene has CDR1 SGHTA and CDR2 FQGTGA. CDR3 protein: CASSSGVGFAGAGELFF. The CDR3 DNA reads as TGTGCCAGCAGCTCAGGGGTTGGATTTGCGGGAGCCGGGGAGCTGTTTTTT. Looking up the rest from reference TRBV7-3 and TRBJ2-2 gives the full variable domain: GAGVSQTPSNKVTEKGKYVELRCDPISGHTALYWYRQSLGQGPEFLIYFQGTGAADDSGLPNDRFFAVRPEGSVSTLKIQRTERGDSAVYLCASSSGVGFAGAGELFFGEGSRLTVL.

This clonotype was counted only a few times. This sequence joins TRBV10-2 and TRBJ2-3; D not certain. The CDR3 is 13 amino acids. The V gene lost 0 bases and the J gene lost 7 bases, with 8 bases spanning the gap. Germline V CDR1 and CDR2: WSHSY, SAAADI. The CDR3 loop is CASSESTLYTQYF. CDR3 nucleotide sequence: TGCGCCAGCAGTGAGTCGACCCTCTATACGCAGTATTTT.

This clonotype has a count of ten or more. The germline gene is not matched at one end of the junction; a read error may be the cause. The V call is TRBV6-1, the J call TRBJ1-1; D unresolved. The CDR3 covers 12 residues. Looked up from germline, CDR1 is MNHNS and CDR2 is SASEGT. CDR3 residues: CASSEVGTEAFF. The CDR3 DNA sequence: TGTGCCAGCAGCGAAGTTGGCACTGAAGCTTTCTTT.